Below are 10 T cell receptor beta chains sequenced from a single sample in a study of blood T cell repertoires in COVID-19. The method was immunoSEQ multiplex PCR; TCRdb's version includes in-frame clones alone and lacks a portion of them. The profile shows roughly 34,000 clones, approximately 85% of them singletons. Sequenced material: peripheral blood. The receptor source for this set is a man aged 80 or over with active COVID-19.

The J gene is TRBJ2-1, the V gene TRBV20-1; TRBD2 matches at 13 bases. Trimming took 3 bases from V and 8 from J; bases not matched to a gene: 4. Germline loops: CDR1 DFQATT, CDR2 SNEGSKA (reference sequence). The CDR3 loop spans 14 amino acids. CDR3 in DNA: TGCAGTGCTAGTGGACTAGCGGGGGTGCATGAGCAGTTCTTC. Translation gives CSASGLAGVHEQFF.

The chain recombines TRBV7-8 with TRBJ1-1, with D uncertain. The germline gives CDR1 SGHVS, CDR2 FQNEAQ. Trimming left V 3 bases short and J 0 bases short, with 5 bases between. The CDR3 totals 13 residues. In DNA, the CDR3 is TGTGCCAGCAGCTTCTATTTGAACACTGAAGCTTTCTTT. It encodes CASSFYLNTEAFF.

The chain has TRBV7-9 and TRBJ2-7, with a possible D match to TRBD1 (5 bases). CDR1 and CDR2 (germline): SEHNR, FQNEAQ (reference sequence). Trimming cost V 3 bases and J 0 bases, with 9 bases left between them. This CDR3 region has 14 residues. The CDR3 DNA sequence: TGTGCCAGCAGCTTTGACAGAAGCTCCTACGAGCAGTACTTC. It specifies CASSFDRSSYEQYF.

V gene TRBV5-1 combines with J gene TRBJ2-7, with a possible D match to TRBD2 (6 bases). V lost 4 bases, J lost 4 bases, and 15 bases lay in between. There are 14 residues in the CDR3. Germline values: CDR1 SGHRS, CDR2 YFSETQ. DNA for the CDR3: TGCGCCAGCAGCCCCGGGAGCGTTTTTTACGAGCAGTACTTC. Translation: CASSPGSVFYEQYF.

The chain is built from TRBV11-2 and TRBJ2-3; D is perhaps TRBD2 (6 bases). The V gene's germline CDR1 is SGHAT and CDR2 FQNNGV. The CDR3 contains 16 residues. Trimming removed 1 base from V and 1 base from J, with 12 bases in between. Written as DNA, the CDR3 is TGTGCCAGCAGCTTAGTGGCGGGGTCGGGCACAGATACGCAGTATTTT. It is translated as CASSLVAGSGTDTQYF.

In its sample, this clone was seen a few times. The V and J genes are TRBV6-5 and TRBJ2-2; the match to TRBD1 covers 7 bases. The CDR3 is 14 residues long. V lost 6 bases, J lost 4 bases, and 5 bases stayed unmatched. The germline gives CDR1 MNHEY, CDR2 SVGAGI. CDR3 nucleotide sequence: TGTGCCAGCAGAGCAGGGGGTCCCACCGGGGAGCTGTTTTTT. Its protein is CASRAGGPTGELFF.

This clone was detected only once. This chain joins TRBV5-6 and TRBJ2-7; 8 nucleotides align to TRBD1. In germline, CDR1 is SGHDT, CDR2 YYEEEE. This CDR3 is 13 amino acids long. The J segment lost 6 bases and the V segment lost 0 bases, leaving 2 bases of the junction unmatched. CDR3 coding DNA: TGTGCCAGCAGCTTGGTACAGGGGGGCGAGCAGTACTTC. It yields the protein CASSLVQGGEQYF.

This chain uses TRBV7-9 with TRBJ2-3; 7 positions agree with TRBD2. CDR3 size: 13 residues. V lost 6 bases to trimming and J lost 7 bases; unmatched junction nucleotides: 7. The germline V gene has CDR1 SEHNR and CDR2 FQNEAQ (reference sequence). This chain's CDR3 is CASRSGTANTQYF. The CDR3 region has the DNA TGTGCCAGCAGGAGCGGGACTGCAAATACGCAGTATTTT. The full variable domain, with the rest looked up from reference TRBV7-9 and TRBJ2-3, is DTGVSQNPRHKITKRGQNVTFRCDPISEHNRLYWYRQTLGQGPEFLTYFQNEAQLEKSRLLSDRFSAERPKGSFSTLEIQRTEQGDSAMYLCASRSGTANTQYFGPGTRLTVL.

The chain is built from TRBV7-2 and TRBJ2-7; D is perhaps TRBD1 (6 bases). CDR3 length equals 13 residues. Trimming removed 1 base from V and 5 bases from J, with 9 bases in between. Germline V gene sequence: CDR1 SGHTA, CDR2 FQGNSA. CDR3 nucleotide sequence: TGTGCCAGCAGCTTAGTGCCAGGGGACGAGCAGTACTTC. This gives the protein CASSLVPGDEQYF. The full variable domain, in which reference TRBV7-2 and TRBJ2-7 provide the parts outside the CDR3, is GAGVSQSPSNKVTEKGKDVELRCDPISGHTALYWYRQSLGQGLEFLIYFQGNSAPDKSGLPSDRFSAERTGGSVSTLTIQRTQQEDSAVYLCASSLVPGDEQYFGPGTRLTVT.

A word on this clone: Other DNA sequences in this sample translate to the same CDR3. The rearrangement joins TRBV24-1 to TRBJ1-2, with a possible D match to TRBD1 (6 bases). From germline, CDR1 is KGHDR and CDR2 SFDVKD. V lost 3 bases and J 4 bases, leaving 11 bases between the germline ends. This CDR3 region has 14 residues. CDR3 nucleotides: TGTGCCACCAGTGATCTAACAGGGTCCTATGGCTACACCTTC. Translation: CATSDLTGSYGYTF.